This TCR beta chain appears in the sequencing data of a study of shared clonotypes between healthy human individuals. Regarding the study as a whole: It was the non-shared clonotypes that had lower generation probabilities than clonotypes shared by all four donors.

Authors' analysis steps: From ImmunoSEQ came sequences covering only the junction and carrying no quality scores, so filtering differed. TCRdb keeps only in-frame clones here, not all; method: immunoSEQ multiplex PCR. D and trimming were read from the DNA, whereas the V and J calls and clone size are those reported in that table. This table holds over a million clones, 95% to 99% found once. Healthy HIV-negative adults with no recent acute infections or vaccinations were recruited as donors. Only Caucasian adults living in Nashville, Tennessee served as donors. In this sample, this clone turned up once. Its target is not known. This CDR3 is built from 14 residues. V was cut by 0 bases and J by 1 base, with 7 bases left in between. CDR1 SGHKS and CDR2 YYEKEE come from the germline V gene (reference sequence).

J is TRBJ1-1 and V is TRBV5-5; the D gene is possibly TRBD1 (6 bases). This receptor was obtained from a young man in good health. Source material: naive CD4+ T cells sorted from blood. Subset of the sample: CD45RA+ positively selected. CDR3 bases: TGTGCCAGCAGCTTGGGCAGGGGGAACACTGAAGCTTTCTTT. Amino acid sequence: CASSLGRGNTEAFF.